This TCR beta chain was found in a study of T-cell reconstitution after alpha-beta-depleted transplantation in children. V lost 5 bases, J lost 1 base, and 8 bases stayed unmatched. Germline V gene sequence: CDR1 MNHNS, CDR2 SASEGT. This CDR3 has 15 residues. A library of TCRbeta sequences, prepared with unique molecular identifiers, was generated. TCRdb re-called the PCR reads with MiXCR, one entry per CDR3 protein. The repertoire holds about 400,000 distinct CDR3 sequences, with roughly 16% as singletons. This chain joins TRBV6-1 and TRBJ2-7; TRBD2 aligns across 7 bases. Sequenced here: PBMCs, mostly from graft donor cells, sampled 360 days after TCRalphabeta/CD19-depleted stem cell transplant. The clonotype comes from a boy younger than two who had a stem cell transplant for Wiskott-Aldrich syndrome, so the T cells may come from the graft donor. CDR3 amino acids: CASSLYGGSSYEQYF. The CDR3 bases are TGTGCCAGCAGTCTCTATGGCGGGAGTTCCTACGAGCAGTACTTC.